Listed here are 10 T cell receptor beta chains from one sample, sequenced in a study of beta chain features in type 1 diabetes. Study findings and constraints: Moderate but significant shortening of TCRB CDR3s was recorded in all four CD4+ subsets from Type 1 diabetes patients.

These receptors lack a known antigen. As every portion of the isolated RNA was reverse transcribed, the sequencing read expressed TCRB transcripts. Libraries were prepared by immunoSEQ multiplex PCR; TCRdb keeps only in-frame clonotypes and omits some of them. The sample includes a few hundred thousand clones, around an eighth of them seen just once. Sequencing was performed on naive CD4+ T cells from blood. The receptors shown here come from a woman between 18 and 30 years old with type 1 diabetes.

The gene calls are TRBV23-1 and TRBJ2-2, with 9 positions matching TRBD1. TRBV23-1 carries the ORF label, with uncertain function. The CDR3 runs to 15 residues. V lost 4 bases and J lost 1; bases outside the gene matches: 1. The CDR3 sequence is CASSRTGENTGELFF. The CDR3, as DNA: TGCGCCAGCAGTCGGACAGGGGAGAACACCGGGGAGCTGTTTTTT.

This clone was counted only a few times. The V and J genes are TRBV9 and TRBJ2-1; weak D call: TRBD2 (5 bases). The V and J ends lost 0 bases and 8 bases respectively, with 18 bases between them. Per germline, CDR1 SGDLS and CDR2 YYNGEE. The CDR3 runs to 16 residues. Here the CDR3 reads CASSVAGIAQSHEQFF. The CDR3 coding sequence is TGTGCCAGCAGCGTAGCCGGTATAGCGCAATCTCATGAGCAGTTCTTC.

This clone was counted only a few times. The chain is built from TRBV28 and TRBJ2-5, with TRBD1 identical over 9 bases. Looked up from germline, CDR1 is MDHEN and CDR2 is SYDVKM. CDR3 length: 12 residues. V lost 10 bases to trimming and J lost 5 bases; unmatched junction nucleotides: 5. The CDR3 region has the DNA TGTGCCACCGGGACAGGGAAGGAGACCCAGTACTTC. It translates to CATGTGKETQYF.

A few counts support this clone. The chain recombines TRBV6-1 with TRBJ2-7; D might be TRBD2 (6 bases). Germline loops: CDR1 MNHNS, CDR2 SASEGT. Trimming took off 1 base at V and 1 base at J, with 11 bases between the two ends. The CDR3 has 15 amino acids. The CDR3 protein is CASSEVAGSSYEQYF. The DNA of the CDR3 is TGTGCCAGCAGTGAAGTCGCGGGGTCATCCTACGAGCAGTACTTC.

The V and J genes are TRBV30 and TRBJ1-1; D is unclear. Germline V CDR1 and CDR2: GTSNPN, SVGIG (reference sequence). V lost 0 bases, J lost 5 bases, and 13 bases lay in between. The CDR3 is 14 residues long. Written as DNA, the CDR3 is TGTGCCTGGAGTGTACGTGAGGGCCAGACTGAAGCTTTCTTT. Protein product: CAWSVREGQTEAFF.

In its sample, this clone was seen a few times. V and J are TRBV18 and TRBJ2-3; D remains ambiguous. This CDR3 region has 15 residues. Deletions cut 3 bases from V and 0 bases from J, with 10 bases between. The V gene's germline CDR1 is KGHSH and CDR2 LQKENI. CDR3 in amino acids: CASSPERGSTDTQYF. CDR3 sequence (DNA): TGTGCCAGCTCACCGGAAAGAGGCAGCACAGATACGCAGTATTTT.

This clone was counted a few times. The rearrangement links TRBV28 to TRBJ1-5, with TRBD1 matching 8 bases. V was clipped by 6 bases and J by 7 bases; unmatched bases: 5. This CDR3 is 13 amino acids long. Germline V gene sequence: CDR1 MDHEN, CDR2 SYDVKM. As DNA, the CDR3 is TGTGCCAGCAGCGGGACAGGAGGGCAGCCCCAGCATTTT. Translation gives CASSGTGGQPQHF.

The J gene is TRBJ2-7, the V gene TRBV6-6; TRBD1 matches 8 bases. The CDR3 has 13 residues. Germline V lookup: CDR1 MNHNY, CDR2 SVGAGI (reference sequence). Trimming cost V 6 bases and J 4 bases; bases outside gene matches: 5. The DNA of the CDR3 is TGTGCCAGCAGAGAGACAGGGGAGTACGAGCAGTACTTC. This codes for CASRETGEYEQYF.

The chain couples TRBV15 to TRBJ1-1; 7 bases align to TRBD1. The V and J ends lost 1 base and 5 bases, in that order; junction bases with no gene match: 10. This CDR3 spans 16 amino acids. Germline V CDR1 and CDR2: LNHNV, YYDKDF (reference sequence). The CDR3 sequence is CATSRVPDRFFTEAFF. CDR3 bases: TGTGCCACCAGCAGAGTCCCGGACAGGTTTTTTACTGAAGCTTTCTTT.

This clone appeared a single time. This chain uses TRBV6-5 with TRBJ1-4; D is undetermined. Trimming took off 4 bases at V and 6 bases at J, with 15 bases between the two ends. Germline CDR1 reads MNHEY; CDR2 reads SVGAGI. This CDR3 region has 15 residues. The DNA for the CDR3 is TGTGCCAGCAGTTTCGGCCGGACCGGGGATGAAAAACTGTTTTTT. Amino acids: CASSFGRTGDEKLFF.